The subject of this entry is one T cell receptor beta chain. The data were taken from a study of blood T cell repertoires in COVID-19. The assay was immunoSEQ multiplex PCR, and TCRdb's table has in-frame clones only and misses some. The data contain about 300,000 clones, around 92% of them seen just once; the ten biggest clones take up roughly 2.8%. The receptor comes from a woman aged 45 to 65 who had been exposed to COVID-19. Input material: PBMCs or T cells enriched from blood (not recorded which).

The CDR3 loop reads CASSTSGVPLPNYGYTF. CDR3 nucleotides: TGTGCCAGTAGTACCTCAGGGGTCCCCCTACCCAACTATGGCTACACCTTC. The chain links TRBV19 to TRBJ1-2; D is possibly TRBD1 (6 bases). The germline V gene encodes CDR1 LNHDA and CDR2 SQIVND (reference sequence). V lost 4 bases, J lost 2 bases, and 20 bases lay in between. The length of the CDR3 is 17 residues.